This section outlines one TCR beta chain sequence together with its context. The record originates from a study of blood T cell repertoires in COVID-19. The assay was immunoSEQ multiplex PCR, and TCRdb's table has in-frame clones only and misses some. The sample comprises about 200,000 clones, approximately 88% of which are singletons, and approximately 8.1% rests with the top ten. CDR3 length: 14 residues. Germline V CDR1 and CDR2: SGHRS, YFSETQ. Trimming removed 1 base at V and 5 bases at J, with 12 bases between. Sequencing was performed on PBMCs or T cells enriched from blood (not recorded which). The TCR sequence derives from a woman between 18 and 29 years old who had recovered from COVID-19. The chain joins TRBV5-1 to TRBJ2-5, with D tentatively TRBD1 (5 bases). The CDR3 region is CASSLLMGLETQYF. For the CDR3, the DNA is TGCGCCAGCAGCTTGTTGATGGGGCTGGAGACCCAGTACTTC.